The next 24 T cell receptor beta chains were all read from a single sample in a study of vaccination and CD4 T cells after COVID-19. Treatment here: roughly 11-day PBMC culture with coronavirus spike peptide pools or control peptides (ViraFEST assay). Antigens of these TCRs are unknown. Cultured CD4+ T cell DNA was sequenced using the Oncomine TCR Beta short-read assay. In TCRdb, the PCR reads were re-called with MiXCR into one record per CDR3 protein. The sample records fewer than 14,000 distinct CDR3 sequences, approximately 80% being singletons. The sample consisted of CD4+ T cells from blood, cultured in vitro. These receptors were taken from a human donor who had recovered from COVID-19.

The CDR3 nucleotides are TGTGCCAGCAGTTTAAGGACGGCCAGGGCTGAAGCTTTCTTT. Translated, it gives CASSLRTARAEAFF. V is TRBV27 and J is TRBJ1-1, with a possible D match to TRBD1 (5 bases). Trimming shortened V by 2 bases and J by 6 bases, and 13 bases separated the two germline ends. CDR1 is MNHEY and CDR2 is SMNVEV in the germline V gene (reference sequence). This CDR3 has 14 amino acids.

This rearrangement joins TRBV6-1 to TRBJ1-1; tentatively, D is TRBD1 (5 bases). The germline V and J ends were trimmed by 7 bases and 2 bases, with 20 bases remaining between them. CDR1 and CDR2 from the germline V gene are MNHNS and SASEGT. The length of the CDR3 is 16 residues. This CDR3 is CASTFRGVPFNTEAFF. DNA of the CDR3: TGTGCCAGCACCTTTAGAGGGGTCCCTTTCAACACTGAAGCTTTCTTT.

The chain joins TRBV20-1 to TRBJ1-1, with D maybe TRBD1 (6 bases). Looked up from germline, CDR1 is DFQATT and CDR2 is SNEGSKA (reference sequence). V lost 1 base, J lost 6 bases, and 15 bases lay in between. The CDR3 covers 14 residues. Written as DNA, the CDR3 is TGCAGTGCTAGAGGAAAACGGGGGGCCCCTGAAGCTTTCTTT. Amino acids: CSARGKRGAPEAFF.

This clonotype has more than one count but fewer than ten. The chain has TRBV6-1 and TRBJ1-3, with a weak D call TRBD1 (6 bases). The V end lost 5 bases, the J end lost 1 base, and 18 bases lay between the germline ends. This CDR3 region has 17 residues. Germline-derived CDR1 and CDR2 are MNHNS and SASEGT. This CDR3 reads CASSPYHGGRSGNTIYF. The CDR3 nucleotides are TGTGCCAGCAGTCCCTATCATGGGGGGCGGTCTGGAAACACCATATATTTT.

The rearrangement uses TRBV20-1 and TRBJ2-7, with D possibly TRBD1 on 7 matching bases. V was clipped by 5 bases and J by 0 bases, with 11 bases between them. This CDR3 spans 13 amino acids. Germline V lookup: CDR1 DFQATT, CDR2 SNEGSKA (reference sequence). DNA of the CDR3: TGCAGTGCTGGGGGGACAGACTCCTACGAGCAGTACTTC. It is translated as CSAGGTDSYEQYF.

The V gene is TRBV6-4, the J gene TRBJ1-5; no definite D call. The germline V gene has CDR1 MRHNA and CDR2 SNTAGT. The CDR3 is 14 residues long. V lost 3 bases and J 5 bases, leaving 11 bases between the germline ends. The DNA of the CDR3 is TGTGCCAGCAGTGAAGGGCGGCCGGATCAGCCCCAGCATTTT. It encodes CASSEGRPDQPQHF.

The chain joins TRBV6-1 to TRBJ1-5; no definite D call. The CDR3 extends over 14 amino acids. V gave up 7 bases and J gave up 2 bases, with 12 bases separating them. The germline V gene has CDR1 MNHNS and CDR2 SASEGT. The CDR3 DNA reads TGTGCCAGCACCAAGGAGGGCCGCAATCAGCCCCAGCATTTT. Its translation: CASTKEGRNQPQHF.

The chain links TRBV19 to TRBJ1-1; D gene unclear. CDR3 length: 11 residues. V lost 3 bases to trimming and J lost 1 base, with 0 bases between them. Germline V gives CDR1 LNHDA, CDR2 SQIVND (reference sequence). The CDR3 DNA sequence: TGTGCCAGTAGTATGAACACTGAAGCTTTCTTT. It codes for CASSMNTEAFF.

This chain uses TRBV20-1 with TRBJ2-5; 10 positions agree with TRBD1. The CDR3 extends over 14 amino acids. V lost 3 bases and J lost 3; bases outside the gene matches: 4. In germline, CDR1 is DFQATT, CDR2 SNEGSKA (reference sequence). The CDR3 nucleotides are TGCAGTGCTAGGGGGACAGGGGAAAAAGAGACCCAGTACTTC. Translation gives CSARGTGEKETQYF.

The gene calls are TRBV27 and TRBJ2-5; D may correspond to TRBD1 or TRBD2 (5 bases each). Trimming removed 0 bases from V and 2 bases from J, with 10 bases in between. The CDR3 contains 15 residues. Germline CDR1 is MNHEY and CDR2 is SMNVEV (reference sequence). The CDR3 DNA sequence: TGTGCCAGCAGTTTATCTCTGGGACGGCAAGAGACCCAGTACTTC. It translates to CASSLSLGRQETQYF.

This chain uses TRBV12-3 or TRBV12-4 with TRBJ1-3; D ambiguous. The CDR3 length is 14 residues. The V and J ends lost 6 bases and 3 bases respectively, with 12 bases between them. CDR3 DNA: TGTGCCAGCAGACCCCAAGGTTTTGGAAACACCATATATTTT. It is translated as CASRPQGFGNTIYF.

Regarding this clonotype: Just one base apart from a much larger clone, this may be a read error. The chain has TRBV6-1 and TRBJ2-2; TRBD2 agrees at 7 bases. CDR3 size: 15 residues. Per the germline V gene, CDR1 is MNHNS and CDR2 is SASEGT. CDR3 sequence reads: CASREGGRATGGLFF. DNA for the CDR3: TGTGCCAGTAGAGAGGGAGGGAGGGCCACCGGGGGGCTGTTTTTT.

This rearrangement joins TRBV24-1 to TRBJ1-3, with D uncertain. V was shortened by 0 bases and J by 0 bases, with 2 bases between the two germline ends. The CDR3 is made up of 14 amino acids. Germline values: CDR1 KGHDR, CDR2 SFDVKD. In nucleotides, the CDR3 is TGTGCCACCAGTGATTTGAGCTCTGGAAACACCATATATTTT. This codes for CATSDLSSGNTIYF.

The rearrangement uses TRBV7-2 and TRBJ2-7, with D perhaps assigned TRBD1 or TRBD2 (5 bases each). The CDR3 has 15 residues. The V end was cut by 3 bases, the J end by 4 bases, with 16 bases between. Germline CDR1 and CDR2: SGHTA and FQGNSA. The CDR3 reads CASSFMPGEGYEQYF. The CDR3 nucleotides are TGTGCCAGCAGCTTTATGCCAGGAGAGGGGTACGAGCAGTACTTC.

The chain carries TRBV6-5 and TRBJ1-1; no clear D. V was pared by 2 bases and J by 0 bases, with 10 bases between. This CDR3 has 15 residues. Germline CDR1 is MNHEY and CDR2 is SVGAGI. CDR3 amino acids: CASSYVRTLNTEAFF. The DNA for the CDR3 is TGTGCCAGCAGTTACGTCAGAACTCTGAACACTGAAGCTTTCTTT.

The CDR3 reads CSARLWLKGADYGYTF. In nucleotides, the CDR3 is TGCAGTGCTAGGCTATGGCTGAAGGGTGCGGACTATGGCTACACCTTC. The V gene is TRBV20-1, the J gene TRBJ1-2; D remains unclear. This CDR3 comprises 16 residues. Germline CDR1 reads DFQATT; CDR2 reads SNEGSKA (reference sequence). With 3 bases removed from V and 3 bases from J, the gap between germline ends came to 20 bases.

The CDR3 reads CASSFQGARDYGYTF. The DNA for the CDR3 is TGTGCCAGCAGCTTCCAGGGGGCTCGGGACTATGGCTACACCTTC. V and J are TRBV7-2 and TRBJ1-2; the match to TRBD1 covers 8 bases. The CDR3 extends over 15 amino acids. Per germline, CDR1 SGHTA and CDR2 FQGNSA. V lost 3 bases and J lost 3; bases outside the gene matches: 6.

This clonotype has more than one count but fewer than ten. The chain carries TRBV28 and TRBJ2-3; the D call may be TRBD1 or TRBD2 (5 bases each). Germline CDR1 MDHEN, CDR2 SYDVKM. The CDR3 consists of 13 residues. Trimming pared 5 bases from V and 5 bases from J, leaving 11 bases between. The chain's CDR3 is CASSPGPRDTQYF. In DNA form, the CDR3 reads TGTGCCAGCAGTCCGGGACCAAGAGATACGCAGTATTTT.

This clonotype appeared a single time. V gene TRBV11-2 combines with J gene TRBJ2-7, with D unclear. The V gene's germline CDR1 is SGHAT and CDR2 FQNNGV. V shed 5 bases and J shed 1 base, with 12 bases lying between them. This CDR3 spans 14 amino acids. The CDR3 here is CASSKDVLSYEQYF. For the CDR3, the DNA is TGTGCCAGCAGCAAGGACGTTTTGTCCTACGAGCAGTACTTC.

The rearrangement links TRBV7-6 to TRBJ2-3; 9 positions agree with TRBD2. Germline loops: CDR1 SGHVS, CDR2 FNYEAQ. The CDR3 spans 16 residues. The V and J ends lost 2 bases and 0 bases, in that order; junction bases with no gene match: 3. CDR3 residues: CASSLQTSGSTDTQYF. DNA of the CDR3: TGTGCCAGCAGCTTACAAACTAGCGGGAGCACAGATACGCAGTATTTT.

In this sample, this clonotype turned up once. The V and J genes are TRBV20-1 and TRBJ2-2; D is undetermined. Trimming left V 3 bases short and J 1 base short, with 6 bases between. Germline V gene sequence: CDR1 DFQATT, CDR2 SNEGSKA (reference sequence). The CDR3 covers 13 residues. CDR3 DNA sequence: TGCAGTGCTAGCGGCGAGAACACCGGGGAGCTGTTTTTT. Translated, it gives CSASGENTGELFF.

J is TRBJ1-5 and V is TRBV20-1; D perhaps matches TRBD1 (5 bases). The CDR3 loop spans 14 amino acids. The V end was cut by 0 bases, the J end by 10 bases, with 16 bases between. In germline, CDR1 is DFQATT, CDR2 SNEGSKA (reference sequence). CDR3: CSARDPAGDGPQHF. Written as DNA, the CDR3 is TGCAGTGCTAGAGATCCGGCCGGGGACGGACCCCAGCATTTT.

The chain has TRBV28 and TRBJ1-6; D possibly corresponds to TRBD1 (5 bases). Germline values: CDR1 MDHEN, CDR2 SYDVKM. The CDR3 is 15 residues long. Trimming removed 0 bases at V and 10 bases at J, with 13 bases between. The CDR3 DNA reads TGTGCCAGCAGTTTATGGAAAAATTCAGGGTCACCCCTCCACTTT. Amino acids: CASSLWKNSGSPLHF.

The chain recombines TRBV7-8 with TRBJ2-7, with D uncertain. The CDR3 has 15 residues. Germline V gives CDR1 SGHVS, CDR2 FQNEAQ. V gave up 3 bases and J gave up 0 bases, with 12 bases separating them. CDR3 DNA: TGTGCCAGCAGCTTGAAGAACGGAATCTCCTACGAGCAGTACTTC. Translating gives CASSLKNGISYEQYF. Full variable domain (rest looked up from reference TRBV7-8 and TRBJ2-7): GAGVSQSPRYKVAKRGQDVALRCDPISGHVSLFWYQQALGQGPEFLTYFQNEAQLDKSGLPSDRFFAERPEGSVSTLKIQRTQQEDSAVYLCASSLKNGISYEQYFGPGTRLTVT.